The T cell receptor (beta chain) described here comes from a study of blood T cell repertoires in COVID-19. In the study overall: Samples came from the United States, Italy and Spain, spanning acute and convalescent COVID-19. Sample material is recorded as cDNA or gDNA derived from T cells, B-cell-depleted T cells, or PBMCs.

Original data processing: Amplification of reference gene primers provided the estimated nucleated cell counts. Produced via immunoSEQ multiplex PCR; TCRdb's table is partial and in-frame only. That table gives V, J and clone size, and the DNA gave D and trimming. The profile shows a few hundred thousand clones, roughly 90% of them singletons. Followed longitudinally, the Seattle patients had been enrolled during active infection. With V trimmed by 0 bases and J by 4 bases, 6 bases remained unmatched. This CDR3 contains 16 residues. Germline CDR1 and CDR2: SGDLS and YYNGEE. The chain couples TRBV9 to TRBJ2-5, with 10 bases fitting TRBD1. This TCR was recovered from a woman aged 30 to 39 with COVID-19, enrolled during active disease. Specimen: peripheral blood. CDR3 sequence: CASSVGPGQGLETQYF. Here the CDR3 DNA reads TGTGCCAGCAGCGTAGGGCCGGGACAGGGGTTAGAGACCCAGTACTTC.